This entry is about one TCR beta chain. Antigen unknown. The sample originates from a study of Ad26.COV2.S vaccination and SARS-CoV-2 variants. Findings and caveats of the study: A substantial breadth of spike-specific CD8+ and CD4+ T cell responses after vaccination has been reported.

Documented treatment: 15 to 20 received Ad26.COV2.S at low or high dose, single or two shots; roughly five received placebo; per-sample allocation not given. After the first vaccine or placebo injection, samples were drawn on day 63. Expressing Wuhan-strain SARS-CoV-2 spike, an Ad26 vector served as the vaccine. The table came from immunoSEQ multiplex PCR; TCRdb's copy has only in-frame clones and leaves some out. The profile shows 510,000 or so clones, around nine tenths of them singletons. The CDR3 runs 14 residues. V lost 8 bases, J lost 2 bases, and 16 bases lay in between. Germline V gives CDR1 MDHEN, CDR2 SYDVKM.

The chain carries TRBV28 and TRBJ2-7; perhaps D is TRBD1 or TRBD2 (5 bases each). Sequences were derived from peripheral blood, sampled in a trial of Ad26.COV2.S vaccine versus placebo. The receptor was derived from a person aged 18-60 years who received the Ad26.COV2.S COVID-19 vaccine or a placebo. CDR3 DNA: TGTGCCAGCGCACAGGCCCGGGGAGCCTACGAGCAGTACTTC. This codes for CASAQARGAYEQYF.